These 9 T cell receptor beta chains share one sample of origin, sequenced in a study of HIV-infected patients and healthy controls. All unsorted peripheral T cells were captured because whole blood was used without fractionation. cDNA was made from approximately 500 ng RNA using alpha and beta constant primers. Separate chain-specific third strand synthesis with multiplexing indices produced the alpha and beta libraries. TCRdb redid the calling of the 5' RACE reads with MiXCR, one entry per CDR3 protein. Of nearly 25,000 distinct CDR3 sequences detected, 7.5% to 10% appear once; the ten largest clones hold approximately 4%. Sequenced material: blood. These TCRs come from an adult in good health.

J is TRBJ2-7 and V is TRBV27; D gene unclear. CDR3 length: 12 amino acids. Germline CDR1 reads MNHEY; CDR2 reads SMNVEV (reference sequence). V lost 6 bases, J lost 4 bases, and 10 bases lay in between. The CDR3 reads CASSPKGYEQYF. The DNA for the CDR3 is TGTGCCAGCAGCCCAAAAGGTTACGAGCAGTACTTC.

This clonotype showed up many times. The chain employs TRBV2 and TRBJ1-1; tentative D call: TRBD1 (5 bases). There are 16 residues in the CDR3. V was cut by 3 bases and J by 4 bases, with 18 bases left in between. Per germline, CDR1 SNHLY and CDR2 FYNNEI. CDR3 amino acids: CASSDAQAIGGTEAFF. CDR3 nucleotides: TGTGCCAGCAGTGACGCGCAGGCCATTGGGGGCACTGAAGCTTTCTTT.

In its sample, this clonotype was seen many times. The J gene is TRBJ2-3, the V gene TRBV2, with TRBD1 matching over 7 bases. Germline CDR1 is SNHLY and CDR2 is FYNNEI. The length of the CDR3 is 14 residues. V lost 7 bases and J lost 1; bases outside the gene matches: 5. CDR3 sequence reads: CASTEDRGTDTQYF. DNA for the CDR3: TGTGCCAGCACCGAAGACAGGGGCACAGATACGCAGTATTTT. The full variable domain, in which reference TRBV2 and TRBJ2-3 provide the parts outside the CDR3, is EPEVTQTPSHQVTQMGQEVILRCVPISNHLYFYWYRQILGQKVEFLVSFYNNEISEKSEIFDDQFSVERPDGSNFTLKIRSTKLEDSAMYFCASTEDRGTDTQYFGPGTRLTVL.

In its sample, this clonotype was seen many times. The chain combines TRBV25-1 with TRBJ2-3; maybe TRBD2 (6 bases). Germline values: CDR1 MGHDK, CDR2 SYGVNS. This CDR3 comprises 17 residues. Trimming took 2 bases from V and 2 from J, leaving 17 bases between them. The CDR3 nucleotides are TGTGCCAGCAGTGAAGGCGGAGGGCGGGGCCACACAGATACGCAGTATTTT. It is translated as CASSEGGGRGHTDTQYF. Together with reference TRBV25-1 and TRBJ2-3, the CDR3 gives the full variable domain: EADIYQTPRYLVIGTGKKITLECSQTMGHDKMYWYQQDPGMELHLIHYSYGVNSTEKGDLSSESTVSRIRTEHFPLTLESARPSHTSQYLCASSEGGGRGHTDTQYFGPGTRLTVL.

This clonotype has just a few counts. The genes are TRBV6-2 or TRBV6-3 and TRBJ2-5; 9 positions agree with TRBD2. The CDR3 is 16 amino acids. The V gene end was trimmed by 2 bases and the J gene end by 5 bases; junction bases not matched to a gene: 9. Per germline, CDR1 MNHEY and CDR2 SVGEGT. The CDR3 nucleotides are TGTGCCAGCAGTTACATATGGCGGGGGGGCCTTGAGACCCAGTACTTC. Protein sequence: CASSYIWRGGLETQYF.

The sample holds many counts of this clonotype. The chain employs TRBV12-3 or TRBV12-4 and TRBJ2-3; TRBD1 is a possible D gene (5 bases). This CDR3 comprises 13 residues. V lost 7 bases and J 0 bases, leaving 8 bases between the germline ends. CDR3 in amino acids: CASTTGSTDTQYF. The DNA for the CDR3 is TGTGCCAGCACCACAGGCAGCACAGATACGCAGTATTTT.

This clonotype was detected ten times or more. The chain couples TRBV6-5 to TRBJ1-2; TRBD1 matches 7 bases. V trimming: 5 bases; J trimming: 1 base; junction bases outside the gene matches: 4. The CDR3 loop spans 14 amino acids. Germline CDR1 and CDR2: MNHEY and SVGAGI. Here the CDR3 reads CASSTRQGNYGYTF. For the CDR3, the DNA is TGTGCCAGCAGTACCCGACAGGGTAACTATGGCTACACCTTC.

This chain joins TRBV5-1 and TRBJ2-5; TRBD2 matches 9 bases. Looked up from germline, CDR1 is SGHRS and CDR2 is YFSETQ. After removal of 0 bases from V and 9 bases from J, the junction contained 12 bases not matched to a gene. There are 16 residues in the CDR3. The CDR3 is CASSLAGLAVVESQYF. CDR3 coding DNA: TGCGCCAGCAGCTTGGCGGGACTAGCTGTAGTTGAGTCCCAGTACTTC.

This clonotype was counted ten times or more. The CDR3 DNA is TGTGCCAGCAGTGAAGGAGGTGCCTCCGGCTACGAGCAGTACTTC. It specifies CASSEGGASGYEQYF. The chain employs TRBV2 and TRBJ2-7; D remains ambiguous. Per the germline V gene, CDR1 is SNHLY and CDR2 is FYNNEI. This CDR3 comprises 15 residues. V lost 1 base and J 3 bases, leaving 13 bases between the germline ends. The entire variable domain, with the rest obtained from reference TRBV2 and TRBJ2-7, is as follows: EPEVTQTPSHQVTQMGQEVILRCVPISNHLYFYWYRQILGQKVEFLVSFYNNEISEKSEIFDDQFSVERPDGSNFTLKIRSTKLEDSAMYFCASSEGGASGYEQYFGPGTRLTVT.